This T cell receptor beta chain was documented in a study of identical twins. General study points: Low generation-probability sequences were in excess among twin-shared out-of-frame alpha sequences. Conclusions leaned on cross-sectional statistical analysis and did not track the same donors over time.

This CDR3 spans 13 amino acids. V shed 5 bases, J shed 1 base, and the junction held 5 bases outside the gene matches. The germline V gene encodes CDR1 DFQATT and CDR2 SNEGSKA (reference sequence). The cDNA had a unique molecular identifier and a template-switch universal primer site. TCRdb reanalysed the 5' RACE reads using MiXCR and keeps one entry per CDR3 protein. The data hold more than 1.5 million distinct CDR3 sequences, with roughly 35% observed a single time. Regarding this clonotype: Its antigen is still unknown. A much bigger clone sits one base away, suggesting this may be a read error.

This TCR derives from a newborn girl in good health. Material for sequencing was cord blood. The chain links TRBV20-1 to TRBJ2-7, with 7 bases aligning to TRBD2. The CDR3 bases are TGCAGTGCTGGCGCTAGCGGATCCTACGAGCAGTACTTC. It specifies CSAGASGSYEQYF.